This entry is about one T cell receptor (beta chain). Here immunoSEQ multiplex PCR was the method, and the copy in TCRdb shows in-frame clones only, minus some. The sample records some 8,000 clones, around 29% being singletons. Responders labeled with CFSE (approximately 200,000) were plated with approximately 200,000 irradiated, violet-dye-labeled stimulators. Proliferating CFSE-low CD3+CD4+ and CD3+CD8+ responders were sorted after the reaction. The data derive from a study of graft-versus-host responses after intestinal transplantation. Study at large: Recipients underwent multivisceral, liver-intestinal, or isolated intestinal transplants. After anti-thymocyte globulin induction, recipients took tacrolimus and steroids for approximately 3 years. Study-wide results and limits: Peak circulating GvH clone levels were associated with early post-transplant HvG declines.

This sequence originates from a human patient who received an intestinal transplant. Sequencing was performed on alloreactive CD8+ T cells from a mixed lymphocyte reaction culture, taken before intestinal transplant. Subset given: CFSE-low proliferating T cells sorted from roughly 6-day pre-transplant mixed lymphocyte reaction (GvH or HvG direction).

The CDR3 bases are TGTGCCAGCAGTGAAGCCCCCGGGTTCTACGAGCAGTACTTC. It codes for CASSEAPGFYEQYF. V and J are TRBV6-1 and TRBJ2-7; D not certain. V dropped 0 bases and J dropped 3 bases, with 9 bases sitting between them. Germline CDR1 MNHNS, CDR2 SASEGT. The CDR3 is 14 residues long.